The present T cell receptor beta chain was sequenced within a study of cytomegalovirus exposure and HLA in healthy donors. Study in general: Findings of an earlier analysis included around 120 million unique TCR beta sequences from roughly 200 million T cells. Study-level results: When presence/absence was analysed, sequencing depth was taken to be roughly uniform across donors. For TCR beta chains, V- and J-gene trimming was later linked to a missense DCLRE1C variant. Rare TCR sequences predominated, though certain public TCRs were found in many donors.

About this clone itself: Its cognate antigen is unknown.

13 Jbeta primers and 60 Vbeta primers were used for the PCR. Profiled with immunoSEQ multiplex PCR; TCRdb holds only in-frame clones, not every one. The repertoire holds 35,000 to 45,000 clones, with about three quarters as singletons. In germline, CDR1 is SGHRS, CDR2 YFSETQ. This CDR3 region has 14 residues. V dropped 1 base and J dropped 1 base, with 5 bases sitting between them. The receptor was derived from a woman in her twenties or thirties in good health and CMV-seronegative. The sample was PBMCs. The chain combines TRBV5-1 with TRBJ2-2; D uncertain. DNA for the CDR3: TGCGCCAGCAGCTTGACGGGGAACACCGGGGAGCTGTTTTTT. Its protein product is CASSLTGNTGELFF.